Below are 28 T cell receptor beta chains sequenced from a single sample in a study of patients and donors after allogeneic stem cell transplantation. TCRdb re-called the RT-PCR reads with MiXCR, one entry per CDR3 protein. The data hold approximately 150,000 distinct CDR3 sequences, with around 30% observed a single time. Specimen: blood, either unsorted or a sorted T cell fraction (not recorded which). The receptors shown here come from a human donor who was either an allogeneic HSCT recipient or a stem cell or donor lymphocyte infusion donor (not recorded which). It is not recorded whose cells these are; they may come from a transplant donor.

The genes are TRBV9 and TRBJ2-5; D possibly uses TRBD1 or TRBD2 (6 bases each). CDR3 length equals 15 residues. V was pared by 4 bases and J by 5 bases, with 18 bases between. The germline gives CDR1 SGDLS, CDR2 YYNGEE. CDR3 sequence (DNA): TGTGCCAGCAGCCCCCCACGAGGGGGGATGGAGACCCAGTACTTC. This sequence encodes CASSPPRGGMETQYF. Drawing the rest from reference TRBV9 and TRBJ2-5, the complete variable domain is DSGVTQTPKHLITATGQRVTLRCSPRSGDLSVYWYQQSLDQGLQFLIQYYNGEERAKGNILERFSAQQFPDLHSELNLSSLELGDSALYFCASSPPRGGMETQYFGPGTRLLVL.

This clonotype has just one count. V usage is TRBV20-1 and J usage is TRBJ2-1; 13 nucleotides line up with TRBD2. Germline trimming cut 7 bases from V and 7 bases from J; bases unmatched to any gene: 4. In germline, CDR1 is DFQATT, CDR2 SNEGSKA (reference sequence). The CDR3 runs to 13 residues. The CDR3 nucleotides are TGCAGTGGCCGACTAGCGGGAGGTAATGAGCAGTTCTTC. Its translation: CSGRLAGGNEQFF.

The CDR3 region is CASSLGTDEQLFF. The CDR3 nucleotides are TGCGCCAGCAGCTTGGGCACGGATGAGCAACTGTTTTTT. V is TRBV5-1 and J is TRBJ1-4, with no clear D. The V and J ends lost 0 bases and 12 bases respectively, with 12 bases between them. The germline V gene has CDR1 SGHRS and CDR2 YFSETQ. This CDR3 has 13 amino acids.

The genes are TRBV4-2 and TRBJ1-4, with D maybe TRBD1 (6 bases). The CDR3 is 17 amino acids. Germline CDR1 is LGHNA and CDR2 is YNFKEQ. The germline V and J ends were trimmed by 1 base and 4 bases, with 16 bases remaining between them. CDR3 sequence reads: CASSQAYREPFNEKLFF. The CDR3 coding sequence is TGTGCCAGCAGCCAAGCCTACAGGGAGCCCTTTAATGAAAAACTGTTTTTT.

In nucleotides, the CDR3 is TGTGCCAGCAGCTTAGTCCGTGGGACTAGCGGACGGGAAGACATTCAGTACTTC. Translating gives CASSLVRGTSGREDIQYF. The rearrangement uses TRBV7-2 and TRBJ2-4, with 11 bases identical to TRBD2. V shed 1 base and J 8 bases; nucleotides not matched to a gene: 13. CDR1 is SGHTA and CDR2 is FQGNSA in the germline V gene. The CDR3 extends over 18 amino acids.

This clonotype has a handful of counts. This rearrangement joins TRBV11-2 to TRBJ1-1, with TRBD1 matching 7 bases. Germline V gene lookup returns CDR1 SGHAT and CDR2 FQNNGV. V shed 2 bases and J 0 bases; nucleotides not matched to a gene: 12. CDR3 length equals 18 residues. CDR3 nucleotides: TGTGCCAGCAGCTTAAGGCTCCGTAGGACAGGTCTGAACACTGAAGCTTTCTTT. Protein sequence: CASSLRLRRTGLNTEAFF.

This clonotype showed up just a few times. The chain's CDR3 is CSVETYGYTF. The CDR3 DNA is TGCAGCGTTGAGACTTATGGCTACACCTTC. The chain is built from TRBV29-1 and TRBJ1-2; D uncertain. Germline V gene lookup returns CDR1 SQVTM and CDR2 ANQGSEA. The V and J ends lost 3 bases and 5 bases respectively, with 4 bases between them. CDR3 length: 10 amino acids.

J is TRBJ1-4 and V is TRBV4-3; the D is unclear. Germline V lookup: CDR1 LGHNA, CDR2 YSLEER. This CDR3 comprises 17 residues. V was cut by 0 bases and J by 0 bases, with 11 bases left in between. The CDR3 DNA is TGCGCCAGCAGCCAAGATTTACCGACTGCAACTAATGAAAAACTGTTTTTT. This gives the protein CASSQDLPTATNEKLFF.

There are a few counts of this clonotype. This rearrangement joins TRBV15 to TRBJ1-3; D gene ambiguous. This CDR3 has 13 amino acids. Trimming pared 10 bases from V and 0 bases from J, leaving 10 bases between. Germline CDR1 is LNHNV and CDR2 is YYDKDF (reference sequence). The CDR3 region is CAIGHLSGNTIYF. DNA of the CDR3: TGTGCCATCGGGCACCTCTCTGGAAACACCATATATTTT.

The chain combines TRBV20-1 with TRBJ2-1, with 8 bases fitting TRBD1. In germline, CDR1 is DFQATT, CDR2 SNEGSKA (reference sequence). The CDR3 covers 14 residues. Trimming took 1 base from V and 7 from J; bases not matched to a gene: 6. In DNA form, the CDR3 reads TGCAGTGCTAGAGTCCGGACAGGGCAGAATGAGCAGTTCTTC. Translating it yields CSARVRTGQNEQFF.

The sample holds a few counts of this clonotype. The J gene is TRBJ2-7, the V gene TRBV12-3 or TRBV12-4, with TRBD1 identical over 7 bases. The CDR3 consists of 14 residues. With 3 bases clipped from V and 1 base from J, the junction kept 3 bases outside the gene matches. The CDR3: CASSFRTGSYEQYF. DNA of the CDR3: TGTGCCAGCAGTTTCAGGACAGGATCCTACGAGCAGTACTTC.

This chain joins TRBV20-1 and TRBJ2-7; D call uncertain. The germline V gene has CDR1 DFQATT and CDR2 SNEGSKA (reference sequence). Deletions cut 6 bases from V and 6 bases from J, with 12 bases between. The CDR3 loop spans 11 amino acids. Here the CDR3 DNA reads TGCAGTGCGGGCACCGCCTTCGAGCAGTACTTC. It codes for CSAGTAFEQYF.

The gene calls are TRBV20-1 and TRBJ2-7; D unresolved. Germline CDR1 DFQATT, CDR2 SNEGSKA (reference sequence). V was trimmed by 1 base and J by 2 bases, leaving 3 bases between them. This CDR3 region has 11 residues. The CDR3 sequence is CSARVTYEQYF. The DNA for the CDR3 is TGCAGTGCTAGAGTTACCTACGAGCAGTACTTC.

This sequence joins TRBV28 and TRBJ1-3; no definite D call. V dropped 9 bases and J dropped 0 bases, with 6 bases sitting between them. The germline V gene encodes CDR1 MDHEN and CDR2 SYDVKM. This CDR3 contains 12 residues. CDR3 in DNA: TGTGCCAGTCAGAGCTCTGGAAACACCATATATTTT. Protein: CASQSSGNTIYF. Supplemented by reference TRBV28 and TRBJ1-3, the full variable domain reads DVKVTQSSRYLVKRTGEKVFLECVQDMDHENMFWYRQDPGLGLRLIYFSYDVKMKEKGDIPEGYSVSREKKERFSLILESASTNQTSMYLCASQSSGNTIYFGEGSWLTVV.

This CDR3 is CASNTFRYQPQHF. CDR3 nucleotides: TGTGCCAGTAACACATTTCGGTATCAGCCCCAGCATTTT. V usage is TRBV19 and J usage is TRBJ1-5; D remains ambiguous. The CDR3 spans 13 residues. Germline lookup yields CDR1 LNHDA and CDR2 SQIVND (reference sequence). The V end lost 7 bases, the J end lost 5 bases, and 12 bases lay between the germline ends.

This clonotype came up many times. As DNA, the CDR3 is TGCAGTGCTAGAGATCGGCAGGGGGCAATGAATTCACCCCTCCACTTT. Protein: CSARDRQGAMNSPLHF. The chain joins TRBV20-1 to TRBJ1-6; 8 bases align to TRBD1. Trimming removed 0 bases from V and 7 bases from J; junction bases left unmatched: 8. CDR1 is DFQATT, CDR2 SNEGSKA, per germline (reference sequence). CDR3 size: 16 residues.

The CDR3 DNA follows: TGTGCCAGCAGCTTTAGAGGGGGCGTGGAGACCCAGTACTTC. Protein sequence: CASSFRGGVETQYF. The gene calls are TRBV7-2 and TRBJ2-5; 7 bases fit TRBD1. Germline loops: CDR1 SGHTA, CDR2 FQGNSA. The CDR3 consists of 14 residues. With V trimmed by 3 bases and J by 5 bases, 6 bases remained unmatched.

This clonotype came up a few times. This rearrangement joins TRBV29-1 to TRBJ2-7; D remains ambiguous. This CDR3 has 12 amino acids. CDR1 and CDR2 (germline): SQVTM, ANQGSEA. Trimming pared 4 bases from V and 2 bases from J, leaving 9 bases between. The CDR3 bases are TGCAGCGTTGGGGCCCGGACCTACGAGCAGTACTTC. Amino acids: CSVGARTYEQYF.

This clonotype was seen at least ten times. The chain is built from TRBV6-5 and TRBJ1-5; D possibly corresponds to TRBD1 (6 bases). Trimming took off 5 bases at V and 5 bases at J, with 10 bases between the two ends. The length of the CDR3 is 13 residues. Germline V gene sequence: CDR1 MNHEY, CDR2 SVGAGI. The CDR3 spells CASSHREDQPQHF. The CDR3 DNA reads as TGTGCCAGCAGTCACAGGGAGGATCAGCCCCAGCATTTT.

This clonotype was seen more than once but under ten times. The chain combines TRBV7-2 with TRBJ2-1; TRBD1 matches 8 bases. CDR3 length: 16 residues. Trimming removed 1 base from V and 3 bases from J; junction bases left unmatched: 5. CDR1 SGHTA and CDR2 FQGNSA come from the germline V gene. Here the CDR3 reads CASSLDGTGNYNEQFF. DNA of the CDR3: TGTGCCAGCAGCTTAGACGGGACAGGAAACTACAATGAGCAGTTCTTC. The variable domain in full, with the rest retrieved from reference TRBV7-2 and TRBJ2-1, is GAGVSQSPSNKVTEKGKDVELRCDPISGHTALYWYRQSLGQGLEFLIYFQGNSAPDKSGLPSDRFSAERTGGSVSTLTIQRTQQEDSAVYLCASSLDGTGNYNEQFFGPGTRLTVL.

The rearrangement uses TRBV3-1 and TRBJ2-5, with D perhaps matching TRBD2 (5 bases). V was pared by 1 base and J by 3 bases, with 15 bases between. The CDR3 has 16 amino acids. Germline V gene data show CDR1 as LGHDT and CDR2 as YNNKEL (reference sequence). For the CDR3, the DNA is TGTGCCAGCAGCCAAGGGGTAGCGTTGGGAGAAGAGACCCAGTACTTC. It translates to CASSQGVALGEETQYF.

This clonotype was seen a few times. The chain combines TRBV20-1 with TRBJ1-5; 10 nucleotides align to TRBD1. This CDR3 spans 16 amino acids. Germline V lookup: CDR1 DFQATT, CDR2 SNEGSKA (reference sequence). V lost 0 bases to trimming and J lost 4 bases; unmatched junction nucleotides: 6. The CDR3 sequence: CSARDPGQGGNQPQHF. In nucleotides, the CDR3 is TGCAGTGCTAGAGATCCTGGACAGGGGGGAAATCAGCCCCAGCATTTT.

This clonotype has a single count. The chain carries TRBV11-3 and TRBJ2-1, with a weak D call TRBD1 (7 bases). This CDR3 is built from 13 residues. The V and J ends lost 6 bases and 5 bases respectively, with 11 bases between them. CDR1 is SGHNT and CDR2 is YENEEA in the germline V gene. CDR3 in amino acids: CASSAGQHNEQFF. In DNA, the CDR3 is TGTGCCAGCAGTGCGGGACAGCACAATGAGCAGTTCTTC.

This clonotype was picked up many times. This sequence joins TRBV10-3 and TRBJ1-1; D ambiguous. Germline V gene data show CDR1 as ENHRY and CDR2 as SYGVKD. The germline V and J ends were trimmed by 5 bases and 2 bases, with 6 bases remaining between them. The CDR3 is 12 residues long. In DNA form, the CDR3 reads TGTGCCATCAGTTTAGGAAACACTGAAGCTTTCTTT. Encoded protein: CAISLGNTEAFF.

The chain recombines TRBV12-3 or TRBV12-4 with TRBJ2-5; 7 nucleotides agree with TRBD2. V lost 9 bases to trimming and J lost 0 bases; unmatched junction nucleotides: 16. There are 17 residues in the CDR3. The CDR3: CASTFAPGGVYQETQYF. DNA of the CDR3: TGTGCCAGTACTTTCGCCCCTGGGGGGGTCTACCAAGAGACCCAGTACTTC.

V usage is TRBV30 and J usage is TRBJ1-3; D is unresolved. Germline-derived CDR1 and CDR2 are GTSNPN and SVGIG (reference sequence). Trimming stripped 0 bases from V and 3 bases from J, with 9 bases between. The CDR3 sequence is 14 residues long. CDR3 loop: CAWSVQGNGNTIYF. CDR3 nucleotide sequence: TGTGCCTGGAGTGTACAAGGGAATGGAAACACCATATATTTT.

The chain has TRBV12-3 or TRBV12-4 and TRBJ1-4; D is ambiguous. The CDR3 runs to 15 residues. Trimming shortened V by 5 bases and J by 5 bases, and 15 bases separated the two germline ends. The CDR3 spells CASSHLRLNNEKLFF. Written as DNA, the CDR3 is TGTGCCAGCAGTCATCTCCGACTCAACAATGAAAAACTGTTTTTT.

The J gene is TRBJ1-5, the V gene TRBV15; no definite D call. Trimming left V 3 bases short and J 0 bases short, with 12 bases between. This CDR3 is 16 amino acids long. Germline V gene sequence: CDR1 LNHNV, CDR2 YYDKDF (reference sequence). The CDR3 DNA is TGTGCCACCAGCAGTCCAACGGCCCGTAGCAATCAGCCCCAGCATTTT. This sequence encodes CATSSPTARSNQPQHF.